This T cell receptor beta chain came from a study of blood T cell repertoires in COVID-19. Study in general: Material from acute and convalescent COVID-19 was sourced from the United States, Italy and Spain. Sample material is recorded as cDNA or gDNA derived from T cells, B-cell-depleted T cells, or PBMCs.

V was trimmed by 4 bases and J by 8 bases, leaving 15 bases between them. The CDR3 loop spans 15 amino acids. Germline CDR1 and CDR2: MDHEN and SYDVKM. This clone occurred a few times. Authors' analysis steps: Estimates of nucleated cell counts were drawn from the amplification of reference gene primers. The repertoire was sequenced with immunoSEQ multiplex PCR; TCRdb's copy has only in-frame clones and lacks some. D and trimming come from the DNA, and the V and J calls and clone size come from that table. The sample contains 180,000 or so clones, 80% to 90% of which appear only once. Sequencing used peripheral blood. This chain connects TRBV28 to TRBJ1-6; no reliable D call. The TCR sequence derives from a woman older than 75 with acute or convalescent COVID-19. The CDR3 region has the DNA TGTGCCAGCAGTTCCCCCGTTAGTTTGGATTCACCCCTCCACTTT. Its translation is CASSSPVSLDSPLHF.